This entry lists 4 T cell receptor beta chains sequenced from one sample in a study of technical replicates of blood from a handful of donors. Sequencing was performed with immunoSEQ multiplex PCR; in TCRdb, only in-frame clones are kept and a portion is missing. This table has about 83,000 clones, 96% appearing once. Source material: T cells isolated from PBMCs. The receptors stem from a human donor in good health.

The chain is built from TRBV28 and TRBJ2-3; D perhaps matches TRBD1 (6 bases). V lost 2 bases and J lost 0, with 9 bases in between. The germline gives CDR1 MDHEN, CDR2 SYDVKM. This CDR3 is 15 amino acids long. CDR3 sequence reads: CASSLPRGSTDTQYF. The CDR3, as DNA: TGTGCCAGCAGTTTACCGAGGGGGAGCACAGATACGCAGTATTTT.

The rearrangement joins TRBV9 to TRBJ2-3; TRBD2 matches at 14 bases. V dropped 1 base and J dropped 3; count of bases not matched to a gene: 13. Germline CDR1 reads SGDLS; CDR2 reads YYNGEE. This CDR3 contains 20 residues. CDR3 sequence: CASSVLYGTSGRGGTDTQYF. CDR3 in DNA: TGTGCCAGCAGCGTACTCTACGGGACTAGCGGGAGAGGCGGTACAGATACGCAGTATTTT. Filled out from reference TRBV9 and TRBJ2-3, the complete variable domain reads DSGVTQTPKHLITATGQRVTLRCSPRSGDLSVYWYQQSLDQGLQFLIQYYNGEERAKGNILERFSAQQFPDLHSELNLSSLELGDSALYFCASSVLYGTSGRGGTDTQYFGPGTRLTVL.

This rearrangement joins TRBV29-1 to TRBJ1-3, with 8 bases aligning to TRBD1. V trimming: 4 bases; J trimming: 4 bases; junction bases outside the gene matches: 6. Germline V gene data show CDR1 as SQVTM and CDR2 as ANQGSEA. This CDR3 is 14 amino acids long. The CDR3 DNA reads TGCAGCGTTGCGACAGGGGCGTTCGGAAACACCATATATTTT. This codes for CSVATGAFGNTIYF. The full variable domain, rest sourced from reference TRBV29-1 and TRBJ1-3, is SAVISQKPSRDICQRGTSLTIQCQVDSQVTMMFWYRQQPGQSLTLIATANQGSEATYESGFVIDKFPISRPNLTFSTLTVSNMSPEDSSIYLCSVATGAFGNTIYFGEGSWLTVV.

The chain employs TRBV7-8 and TRBJ2-1, with D possibly matching TRBD2 (6 bases). The germline V gene encodes CDR1 SGHVS and CDR2 FQNEAQ. The V and J ends lost 1 base and 9 bases respectively, with 22 bases between them. The CDR3 is made up of 17 amino acids. The chain's CDR3 is CASSLDGVAVQRSEQFF. The CDR3, as DNA: TGTGCCAGCAGCTTAGACGGGGTAGCGGTCCAAAGGAGTGAGCAGTTCTTC.